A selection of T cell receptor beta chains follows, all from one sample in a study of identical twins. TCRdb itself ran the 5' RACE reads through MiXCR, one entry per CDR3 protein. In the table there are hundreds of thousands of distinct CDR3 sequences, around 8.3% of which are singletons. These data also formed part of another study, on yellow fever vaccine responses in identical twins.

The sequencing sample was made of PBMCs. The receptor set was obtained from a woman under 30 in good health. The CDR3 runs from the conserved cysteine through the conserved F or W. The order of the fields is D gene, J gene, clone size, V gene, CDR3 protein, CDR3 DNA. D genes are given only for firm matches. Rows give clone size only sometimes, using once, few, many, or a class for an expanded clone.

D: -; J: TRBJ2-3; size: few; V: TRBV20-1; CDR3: CSAPLGGEPTDTQYF; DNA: TGCAGTGCTCCGTTGGGGGGAGAACCCACAGATACGCAGTATTTT
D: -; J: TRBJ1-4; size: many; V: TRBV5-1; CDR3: CASSLGLRDTRNEKLFF; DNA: TGCGCCAGCAGCTTGGGATTGCGGGATACACGTAATGAAAAACTGTTTTTT
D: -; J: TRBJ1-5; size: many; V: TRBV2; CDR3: CASRPQVGGNQPQHF; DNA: TGTGCCAGCAGACCCCAAGTGGGGGGCAATCAGCCCCAGCATTTT
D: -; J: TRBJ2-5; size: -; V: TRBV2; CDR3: CASRRTGLRPQETQYF; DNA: TGTGCCAGCAGGAGGACGGGGTTGAGGCCACAAGAGACCCAGTACTTC
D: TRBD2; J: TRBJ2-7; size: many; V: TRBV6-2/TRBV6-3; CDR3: CASSNWRGNLYEQYF; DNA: TGTGCCAGCAGTAACTGGCGGGGGAATCTCTACGAGCAGTACTTC
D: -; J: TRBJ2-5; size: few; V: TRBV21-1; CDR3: CASSHKQTSGGETQYF; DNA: TGTGCCAGCAGCCACAAACAAACTAGCGGGGGGGAGACCCAGTACTTC
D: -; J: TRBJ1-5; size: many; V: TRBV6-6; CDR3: CASTDRWDQPQHF; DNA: TGTGCCAGCACCGACAGGTGGGATCAGCCCCAGCATTTT
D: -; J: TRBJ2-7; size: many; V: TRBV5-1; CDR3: CASSLPGSREQYF; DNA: TGCGCCAGCAGCTTACCGGGATCCCGGGAGCAGTACTTC
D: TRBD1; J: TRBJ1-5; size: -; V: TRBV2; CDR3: CASSSGQYQPQHF; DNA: TGTGCCAGCAGTTCGGGACAGTATCAGCCCCAGCATTTT
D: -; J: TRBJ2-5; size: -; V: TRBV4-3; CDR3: CASSQDRDQTQYF; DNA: TGCGCCAGCAGCCAAGACAGGGATCAGACCCAGTACTTC
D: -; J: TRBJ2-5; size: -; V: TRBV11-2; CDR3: CASSPISGSETQYF; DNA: TGTGCCAGCAGTCCGATTTCGGGGTCGGAGACCCAGTACTTC
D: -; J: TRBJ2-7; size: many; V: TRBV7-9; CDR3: CASSPLAGPYEQYF; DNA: TGTGCCAGCAGCCCCCTAGCAGGGCCCTACGAGCAGTACTTC
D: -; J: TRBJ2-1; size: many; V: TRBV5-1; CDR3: CATSVGVYNEQFF; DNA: TGCGCCACCAGCGTCGGGGTCTACAATGAGCAGTTCTTC
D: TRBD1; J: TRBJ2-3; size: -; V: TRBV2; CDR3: CASRAWTGVTDTQYF; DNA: TGTGCCAGCAGAGCTTGGACAGGGGTCACAGATACGCAGTATTTT
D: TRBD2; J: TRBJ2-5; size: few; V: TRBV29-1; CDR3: CSHPISGIPETQYF; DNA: TGCAGCCATCCTATTAGCGGGATTCCGGAGACCCAGTACTTC
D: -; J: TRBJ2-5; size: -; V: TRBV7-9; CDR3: CASGNGETQYF; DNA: TGTGCCAGCGGCAACGGAGAGACCCAGTACTTC
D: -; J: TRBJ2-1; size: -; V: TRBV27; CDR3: CASSPDGWNEQFF; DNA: TGTGCCAGCAGTCCGGACGGTTGGAATGAGCAGTTCTTC
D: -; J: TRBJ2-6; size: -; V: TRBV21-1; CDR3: CASSYPGGGVFSGANVLTF; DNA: TGTGCCAGCAGCTACCCAGGAGGAGGGGTGTTCTCTGGGGCCAACGTCCTGACTTTC
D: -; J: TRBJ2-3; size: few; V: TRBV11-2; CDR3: CASSLWSWQLEDTQYF; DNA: TGTGCCAGCAGCTTATGGTCTTGGCAGCTAGAAGATACGCAGTATTTT
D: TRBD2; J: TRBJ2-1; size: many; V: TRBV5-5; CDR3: CASSWVIAGGSYNEQFF; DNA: TGTGCCAGCAGCTGGGTGATAGCGGGAGGCTCCTACAATGAGCAGTTCTTC
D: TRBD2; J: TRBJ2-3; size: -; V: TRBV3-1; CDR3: CASSQLAGGHPDTQYF; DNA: TGTGCCAGCAGCCAACTAGCGGGAGGGCATCCAGATACGCAGTATTTT
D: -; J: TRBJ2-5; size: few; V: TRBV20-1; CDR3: CSARDGGSVTGKTQYF; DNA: TGCAGTGCTAGAGACGGGGGTTCGGTAACAGGAAAGACCCAGTACTTC
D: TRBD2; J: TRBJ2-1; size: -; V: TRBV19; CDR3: CASSVAGSHNEQFF; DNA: TGTGCCAGTAGTGTAGCGGGATCGCACAATGAGCAGTTCTTC
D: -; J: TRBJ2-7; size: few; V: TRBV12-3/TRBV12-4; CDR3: CASRGGQLPPYEQYF; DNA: TGTGCCAGCAGGGGGGGACAGCTCCCTCCCTACGAGCAGTACTTC
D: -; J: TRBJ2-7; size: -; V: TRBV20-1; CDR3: CSARGLNSYEQYF; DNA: TGCAGTGCTAGGGGACTCAACTCCTACGAGCAGTACTTC
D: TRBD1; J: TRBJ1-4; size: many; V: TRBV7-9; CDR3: CASSPGTGEYAPEKLFF; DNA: TGTGCCAGCAGCCCTGGGACAGGGGAATACGCACCTGAAAAACTGTTTTTT
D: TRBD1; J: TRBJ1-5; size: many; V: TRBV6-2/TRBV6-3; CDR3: CASRPGQGGRQPQHF; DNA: TGTGCCAGCAGACCGGGACAGGGCGGGCGTCAGCCCCAGCATTTT
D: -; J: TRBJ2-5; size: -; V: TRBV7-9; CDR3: CASADSIETQYF; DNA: TGTGCCAGCGCCGACAGTATAGAGACCCAGTACTTC
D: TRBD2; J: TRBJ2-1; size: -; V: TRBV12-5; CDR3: CASGSDTSGRKREQFF; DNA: TGTGCTAGTGGTTCCGACACTAGCGGGAGAAAACGAGAGCAGTTCTTC
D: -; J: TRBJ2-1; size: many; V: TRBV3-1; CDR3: CASSRTKTVQAGDEQFF; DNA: TGTGCCAGCAGCCGGACAAAGACCGTACAGGCGGGCGATGAGCAGTTCTTC
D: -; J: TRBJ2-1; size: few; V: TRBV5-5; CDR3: CASSLGGAVRNEQFF; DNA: TGTGCCAGCAGCTTGGGGGGGGCCGTTAGGAATGAGCAGTTCTTC
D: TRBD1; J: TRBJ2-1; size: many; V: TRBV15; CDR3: CATSSLQGQGGNEQFF; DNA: TGTGCCACCAGCAGTTTACAGGGACAGGGAGGAAATGAGCAGTTCTTC
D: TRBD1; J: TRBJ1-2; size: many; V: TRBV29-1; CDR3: CSVEGGTGSGGYTF; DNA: TGCAGCGTTGAAGGCGGGACAGGGTCTGGTGGCTACACCTTC
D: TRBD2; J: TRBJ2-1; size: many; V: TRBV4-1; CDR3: CASSQAFGLAGDNEQFF; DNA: TGCGCCAGCAGCCAAGCCTTCGGGCTAGCGGGGGACAATGAGCAGTTCTTC
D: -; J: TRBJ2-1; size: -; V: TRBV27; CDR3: CASNHIPFRGPYNEQFF; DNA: TGTGCCAGCAACCATATTCCCTTCCGGGGGCCCTACAATGAGCAGTTCTTC
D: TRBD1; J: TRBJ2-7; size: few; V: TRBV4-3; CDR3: CASSLRDRDSSYEQYF; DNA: TGCGCCAGCAGCCTCCGGGACAGGGACAGCTCCTACGAGCAGTACTTC
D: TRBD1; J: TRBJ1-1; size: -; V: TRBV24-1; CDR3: CATSDPGTGNTEAFF; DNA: TGTGCCACCAGTGACCCTGGGACAGGGAACACTGAAGCTTTCTTT
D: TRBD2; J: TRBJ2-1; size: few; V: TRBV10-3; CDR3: CAISETSGSSYNEQFF; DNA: TGTGCCATCAGTGAAACTAGCGGGAGCTCCTACAATGAGCAGTTCTTC
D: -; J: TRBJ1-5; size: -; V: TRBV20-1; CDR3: CSAGEGVGNQPQHF; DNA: TGCAGTGCCGGGGAGGGGGTAGGCAATCAGCCCCAGCATTTT
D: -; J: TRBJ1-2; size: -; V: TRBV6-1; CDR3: CASRTANFNYGYTF; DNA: TGTGCCAGCAGGACAGCAAACTTTAACTATGGCTACACCTTC
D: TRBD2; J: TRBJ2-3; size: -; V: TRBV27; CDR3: CASSVGLGTDTQYF; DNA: TGTGCCAGCAGTGTGGGACTAGGCACAGATACGCAGTATTTT
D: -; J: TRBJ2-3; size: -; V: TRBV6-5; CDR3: CASSYWAGTTPDTQYF; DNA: TGTGCCAGCAGTTACTGGGCAGGCACTACTCCAGATACGCAGTATTTT
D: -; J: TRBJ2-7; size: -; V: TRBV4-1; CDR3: CASSQVGVGQYF; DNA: TGCGCCAGCAGCCAAGTCGGGGTAGGGCAGTACTTC
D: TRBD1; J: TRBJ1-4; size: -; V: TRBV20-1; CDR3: CSAEKTGRNEKLFF; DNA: TGCAGTGCGGAAAAGACAGGGCGTAATGAAAAACTGTTTTTT
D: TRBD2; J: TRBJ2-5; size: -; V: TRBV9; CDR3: CASSVDPSGGAKETQYF; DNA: TGTGCCAGCAGCGTGGATCCTAGCGGGGGGGCCAAAGAGACCCAGTACTTC
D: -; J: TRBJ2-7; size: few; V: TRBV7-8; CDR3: CASSTRTKTGASYEQYF; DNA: TGTGCCAGCAGCACGCGGACTAAGACAGGCGCATCCTACGAGCAGTACTTC
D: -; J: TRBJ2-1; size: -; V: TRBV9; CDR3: CASSVATAGWDVGSYNEQFF; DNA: TGTGCCAGCAGCGTAGCTACCGCAGGGTGGGATGTGGGCTCCTACAATGAGCAGTTCTTC
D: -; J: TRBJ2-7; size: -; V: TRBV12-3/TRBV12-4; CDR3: CASRPIGTNEQYF; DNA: TGTGCCAGCAGACCGATAGGGACGAACGAGCAGTACTTC
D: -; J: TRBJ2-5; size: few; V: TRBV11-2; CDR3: CASSFGVYYSTQYF; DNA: TGTGCCAGCAGCTTCGGGGTATACTATTCGACCCAGTACTTC
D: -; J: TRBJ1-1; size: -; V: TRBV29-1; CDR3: CSVEDGTEAFF; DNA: TGCAGCGTTGAGGATGGCACTGAAGCTTTCTTT
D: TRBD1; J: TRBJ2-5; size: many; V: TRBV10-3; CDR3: CAISVGTDQETQYF; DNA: TGTGCCATCAGCGTTGGGACAGACCAAGAGACCCAGTACTTC
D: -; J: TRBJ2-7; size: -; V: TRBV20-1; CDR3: CSARVYTGALYEQYF; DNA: TGCAGTGCTAGAGTCTACACAGGAGCCCTCTACGAGCAGTACTTC
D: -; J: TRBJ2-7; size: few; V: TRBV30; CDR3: CATTRAGRDEQYF; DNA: TGTGCCACCACCAGGGCAGGGCGAGACGAGCAGTACTTC
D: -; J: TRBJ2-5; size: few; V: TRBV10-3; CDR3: CAISAAGQETQYF; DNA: TGTGCCATCAGTGCTGCAGGCCAAGAGACCCAGTACTTC
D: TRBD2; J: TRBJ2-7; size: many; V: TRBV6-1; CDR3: CASSQLGLTYEQYF; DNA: TGTGCCAGCAGTCAACTGGGACTAACGTACGAGCAGTACTTC
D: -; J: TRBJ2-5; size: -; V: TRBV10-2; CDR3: CASSVVSRGHQYF; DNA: TGCGCCAGCAGTGTAGTCTCAAGAGGCCATCAGTACTTC
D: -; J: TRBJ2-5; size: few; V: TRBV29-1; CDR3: CSVGAKGGLGETQYF; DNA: TGCAGCGTGGGGGCTAAAGGGGGGCTTGGGGAGACCCAGTACTTC